This record concerns one T cell receptor beta chain sequence. Sequenced by immunoSEQ multiplex PCR; TCRdb stores in-frame clones only, minus some. Here the sample spans hundreds of thousands of clones, less than 90% being singletons. Trimming cost V 2 bases and J 6 bases; bases outside gene matches: 10. Germline V lookup: CDR1 LNHDA, CDR2 SQIVND (reference sequence). The CDR3 contains 16 residues. The data are from a study of blood T cell repertoires in COVID-19. The chain uses TRBV19 and TRBJ2-1, with TRBD1 matching 7 bases. Sequencing was performed on peripheral blood. The source of this sequence is a woman of 80 years or more with active or convalescent COVID-19. Here the CDR3 DNA reads TGTGCCAGTAGTATAAACCCCGGGACAGCAAGCAATGAGCAGTTCTTC. It encodes CASSINPGTASNEQFF.